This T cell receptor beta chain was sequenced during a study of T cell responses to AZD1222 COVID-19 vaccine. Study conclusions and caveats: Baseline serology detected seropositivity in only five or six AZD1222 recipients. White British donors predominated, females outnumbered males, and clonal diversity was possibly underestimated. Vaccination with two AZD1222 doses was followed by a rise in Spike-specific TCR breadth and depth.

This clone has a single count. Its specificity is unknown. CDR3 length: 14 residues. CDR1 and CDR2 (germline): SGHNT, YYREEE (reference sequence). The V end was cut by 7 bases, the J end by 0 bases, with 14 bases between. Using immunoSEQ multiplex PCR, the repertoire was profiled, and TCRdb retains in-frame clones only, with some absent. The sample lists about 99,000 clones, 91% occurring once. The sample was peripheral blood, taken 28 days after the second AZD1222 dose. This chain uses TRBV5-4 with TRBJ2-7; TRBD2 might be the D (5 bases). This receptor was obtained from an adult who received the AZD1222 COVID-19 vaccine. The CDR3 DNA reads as TGTGCCAGCCGTGGGGAGCTCGACTCCTACGAGCAGTACTTC. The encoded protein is CASRGELDSYEQYF.